The present T cell receptor beta chain was sequenced within a study of blood T cells in healthy people across ages (dated by TCRdb to 2015 to 2017). For the wider study: In model experiments, template switching captured roughly one uniquely barcoded TCR beta cDNA molecule for every two T cells. To track age-related changes in TCR beta repertoire diversity, the study relied on deep sequencing normalized with unique cDNA molecular identifiers. The donors were split into four age groups: young (average around 15 years), middle-aged (about 40), aged (62) and long-lived (over 75). To avoid experimental bias, donors of different ages were spread randomly across the sequencing lanes. For two donors (one aged 18 to 29 and one aged 80 or older), the study analyzed two additional independent replicas of 1 million unique cDNA reads from the same blood draw.

This clonotype appeared many times. Its antigen specificity is not known. There are no base qualities to consult, and no much larger clone falls within one base. CDR3 length: 15 amino acids, cysteine to phenylalanine. CDR3 DNA is the only sequence kept; it has 45 bases, read in frame from the first base. The germline V gene yields SQVTM for CDR1 and ANQGSEA for CDR2. Trimming removed 7 bases from V and 0 bases from J; the gene matches leave 9 bases unexplained. Systemically healthy Caucasian individuals from Russia, some 40 in total and aged about 6 to 95 years, were included as donors. About 9.8 milliliters of peripheral blood were drawn from each donor into EDTA-treated Vacutainer tubes. Ficoll-Paque density-gradient centrifugation was used to isolate PBMCs, with at least 6.5 million obtained per sample. Total RNA was extracted from PBMCs with Trizol reagent, with at least 5.5 micrograms obtained per sample. The percentages of naive CD45RAhigh/CD27high T cells were determined by flow cytometry on a PBMC aliquot from every donor.

Libraries came from 5' RACE. These reads were obtained on an Illumina HiSeq 2500. The second PCR ran for roughly 7 to 12 cycles and used a J-beta primer mix along with a sample-barcoded 5' primer. Each TCR beta cDNA molecule received a unique molecular identifier from a template-switch 5' adaptor carrying 12 random nucleotides. Each sample yielded at least 2.5 million CDR3-containing paired-end reads. First-strand cDNA was synthesized from all RNA with the Mint cDNA synthesis kit, primed by a TRBC-specific oligonucleotide. Following uracil-DNA glycosylase treatment, a first 18-cycle PCR with universal primers M1SS and BC2_uni_R was performed on all cDNA. The published analysis was carried out like this. Normalization of each sample was performed by random selection of 1 million high-quality reads, each carrying a distinct molecular identifier. Reads with shared molecular identifiers were discarded instead of being binned into consensus sequences. MiTCR, set to a Q25 quality threshold and the strictest error-elimination algorithm, was used for CDR3 identification, clonotype clustering and error correction. Lower-bound total TCR beta diversity was estimated with a nonparametric unseen species model using Euler transformation. TCRdb trimmed the raw reads at Q25, called clones with MiXCR and kept productive beta chains. Rows matching on CDR3 protein sequence are summarized as one entry with the most common DNA and genes. TCRdb, not the authors, supplied the V and J calls. Here the sample has 550,000 to 800,000 distinct CDR3 sequences; over 20% occur a single time. Of the sample, roughly 3.7% is held by the ten largest clones.

On the study overall, not on this receptor specifically: Observed TCR beta diversity per million T cells fell roughly linearly with age, and a significant reduction was already apparent by age roughly 40. Compared with the aged group, the long-lived group had more naive CD4+ T cells, fewer expanded clones and increased TCR diversity, a pattern suggesting age selection. Bulk unsorted PBMC profiling prevented conclusive comparison of naive and antigen-experienced compartments. Estimates of total diversity from one million sequenced T cells were regarded as lower bounds and underestimates. The percentage of naive T cells measured by flow cytometry correlated strongly with observed TCR beta diversity. The CMV infection status of donors was not known, potentially confounding age-related changes in expanded clonotypes.

The TCR comes from a man between 65 and 85 years old in good health. The receptor chain draws on TRBV29-1 and TRBJ2-1, with 7 junctional bases fitting TRBD1. The material sequenced was blood. CDR3 region: CSAGGATSSYNEQFF. The DNA sequence is given as TGCAGCGCAGGGGGAGCGACCAGCTCCTACAATGAGCAGTTCTTC.